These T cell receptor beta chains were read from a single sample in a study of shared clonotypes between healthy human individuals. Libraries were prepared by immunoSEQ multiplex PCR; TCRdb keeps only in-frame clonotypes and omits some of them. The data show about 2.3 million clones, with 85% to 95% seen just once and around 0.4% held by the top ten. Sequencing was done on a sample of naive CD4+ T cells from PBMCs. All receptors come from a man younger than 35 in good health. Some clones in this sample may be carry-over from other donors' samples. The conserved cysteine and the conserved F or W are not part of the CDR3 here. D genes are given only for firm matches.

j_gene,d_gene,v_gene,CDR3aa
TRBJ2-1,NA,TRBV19,ASSMPGSYSYNEQF
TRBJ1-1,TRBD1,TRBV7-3,ASRHDRANTEAF
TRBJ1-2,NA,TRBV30,AILYRVNYGYT
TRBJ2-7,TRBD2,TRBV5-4,ASSSGLARGYEQY
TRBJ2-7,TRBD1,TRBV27,ASSLGQGAAYEQY
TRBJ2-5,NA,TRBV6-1,ASSKITETQY
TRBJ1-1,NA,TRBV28,ASSLWRQGASTEAF
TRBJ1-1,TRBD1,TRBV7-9,ASSLRPRQGVGTEAF
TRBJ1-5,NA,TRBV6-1,ASSEALKGGEGKPQH
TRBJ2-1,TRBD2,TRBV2,ASSVGLEREQF
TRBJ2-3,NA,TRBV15,ATSRETPPQY
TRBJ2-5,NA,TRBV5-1,ASSFGSQETQY
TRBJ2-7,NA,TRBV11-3,ASSFSTGYEQY
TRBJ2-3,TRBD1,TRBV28,ASSTPGQPLDTQY
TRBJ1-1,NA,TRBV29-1,SVTEMNTEAF
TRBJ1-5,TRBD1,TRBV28,ASRLSGTGVPSNQPQH
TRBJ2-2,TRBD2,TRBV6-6,ASSYHGTSGTGELF
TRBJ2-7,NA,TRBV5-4,ASSPGLLGLDEQY
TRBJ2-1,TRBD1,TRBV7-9,ASTQPQGARGKTDNEQF
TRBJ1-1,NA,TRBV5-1,ASSLDRAGTEAF
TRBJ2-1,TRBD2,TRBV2,ASSVASGSVRQF
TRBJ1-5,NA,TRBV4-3,ASSQVLSRGQPQH
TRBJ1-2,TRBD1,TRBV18,ASSPGQVERSYGYT
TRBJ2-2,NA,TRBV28,ASSLSPGSTRMGNTGELF
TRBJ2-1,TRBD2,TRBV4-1,ASSQLGLAGGHGYNEQF
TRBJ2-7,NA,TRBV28,ASQGGGDPYEQY
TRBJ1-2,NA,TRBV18,ASSPDYTQGGYT
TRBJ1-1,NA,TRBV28,ASNHGKVAEAF
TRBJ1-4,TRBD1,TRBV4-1,ASSHYPRGANEKLF
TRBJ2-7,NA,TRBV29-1,SVEGQTYYEQY
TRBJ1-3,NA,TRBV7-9,ASSLPAGNTIY
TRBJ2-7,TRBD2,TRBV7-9,ASSPPGGARDEQY
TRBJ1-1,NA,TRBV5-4,ASRGSMNTEAF
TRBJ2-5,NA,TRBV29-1,SVDGGYQETQY
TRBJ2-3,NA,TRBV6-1,ASSAGFATDTQY
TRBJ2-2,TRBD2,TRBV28,ASSWLLAGVKNGELF
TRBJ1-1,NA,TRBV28,ASRTGGLGTEAF
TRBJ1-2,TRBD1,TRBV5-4,ASSPGTGFTYGYT
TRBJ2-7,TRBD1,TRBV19,ASSTRDRRYEQY
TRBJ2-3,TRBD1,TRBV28,ASSLLRQGSTQY
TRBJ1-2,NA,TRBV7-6,ASSLGLGAPKGYGYT
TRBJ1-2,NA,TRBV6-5,ASSYWAQGDSGGYT
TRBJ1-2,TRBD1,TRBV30,AWSVTFRDRNGYT
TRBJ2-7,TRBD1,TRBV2,ASSEDRGAYEQY
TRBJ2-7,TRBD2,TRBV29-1,SVERLAGDEQY
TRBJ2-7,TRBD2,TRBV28,ASSETSGPYEQY
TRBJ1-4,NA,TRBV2,ASLGAIKGEEKLF
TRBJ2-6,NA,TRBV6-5,ASSYGRSSGANVLT